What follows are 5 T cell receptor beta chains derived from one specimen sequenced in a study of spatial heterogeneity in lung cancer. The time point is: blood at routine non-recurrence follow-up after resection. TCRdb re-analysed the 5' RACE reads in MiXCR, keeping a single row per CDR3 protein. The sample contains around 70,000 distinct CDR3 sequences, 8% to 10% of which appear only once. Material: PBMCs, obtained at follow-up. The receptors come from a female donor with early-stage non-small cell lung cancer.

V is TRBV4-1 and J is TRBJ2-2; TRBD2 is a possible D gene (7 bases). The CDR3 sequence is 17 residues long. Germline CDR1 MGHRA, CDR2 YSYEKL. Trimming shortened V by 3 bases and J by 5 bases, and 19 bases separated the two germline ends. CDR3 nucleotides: TGCGCCAGCAGCCATCCCAAGGAACAGGGAGGGACCGGGGAGCTGTTTTTT. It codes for CASSHPKEQGGTGELFF.

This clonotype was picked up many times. The CDR3 loop reads CASSSGRESSPLHF. The CDR3 nucleotides read TGTGCCAGCAGCTCCGGCCGGGAATCTTCACCCCTCCACTTT. The chain uses TRBV5-5 and TRBJ1-6; D unresolved. This CDR3 has 14 residues. In germline, CDR1 is SGHKS, CDR2 YYEKEE (reference sequence). V lost 3 bases to trimming and J lost 9 bases, with 13 bases between them. Supplemented by reference TRBV5-5 and TRBJ1-6, the full variable domain reads DAGVTQSPTHLIKTRGQQVTLRCSPISGHKSVSWYQQVLGQGPQFIFQYYEKEERGRGNFPDRFSARQFPNYSSELNVNALLLGDSALYLCASSSGRESSPLHFGNGTRLTVT.

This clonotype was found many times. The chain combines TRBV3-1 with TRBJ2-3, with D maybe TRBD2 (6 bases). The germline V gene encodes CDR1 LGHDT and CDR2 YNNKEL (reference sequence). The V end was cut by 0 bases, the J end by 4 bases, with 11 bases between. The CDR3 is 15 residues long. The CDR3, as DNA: TGTGCCAGCAGCCAAGATTTTGGAGGGTCAGATACGCAGTATTTT. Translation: CASSQDFGGSDTQYF.

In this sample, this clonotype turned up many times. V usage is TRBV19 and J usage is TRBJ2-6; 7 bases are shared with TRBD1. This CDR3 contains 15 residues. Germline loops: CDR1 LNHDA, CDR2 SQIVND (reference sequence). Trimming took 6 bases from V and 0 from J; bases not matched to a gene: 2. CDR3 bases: TGTGCCAGTAGGACAGGGAGCTCTGGGGCCAACGTCCTGACTTTC. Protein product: CASRTGSSGANVLTF.

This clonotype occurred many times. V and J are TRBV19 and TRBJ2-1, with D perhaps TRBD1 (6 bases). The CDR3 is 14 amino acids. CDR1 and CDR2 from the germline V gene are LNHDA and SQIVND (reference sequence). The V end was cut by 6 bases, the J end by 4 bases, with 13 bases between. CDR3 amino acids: CASSLGTQYNEQFF. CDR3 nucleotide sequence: TGTGCCAGTAGCCTCGGGACACAGTACAATGAGCAGTTCTTC.